These 17 T cell receptor beta chains originate from one sample sequenced in a study of cytomegalovirus exposure and HLA in healthy donors. The PCR used 60 Vbeta and 13 Jbeta primers. Clones were read by immunoSEQ multiplex PCR, and TCRdb kept only the in-frame ones, dropping some. Of more than 110,000 clones in the sample, more than 70% are singletons; the top ten hold approximately 4.9%. The sample taken for sequencing was PBMCs. These receptor sequences come from a woman aged 45-65 years in good health and CMV-seronegative.

This clone was recorded once. The rearrangement uses TRBV5-4 and TRBJ2-3; D might be TRBD2 (6 bases). The CDR3 covers 16 residues. Per the germline V gene, CDR1 is SGHNT and CDR2 is YYREEE (reference sequence). V was shortened by 4 bases and J by 5 bases, with 20 bases between the two germline ends. Written as DNA, the CDR3 is TGTGCCAGCAGCGTTGCTCATGATTGGCGGGAAGATACGCAGTATTTT. It encodes CASSVAHDWREDTQYF.

CDR3 loop: CASSPTGFSNQPQHF. CDR3 DNA: TGTGCCAGCAGCCCGACAGGGTTCAGCAATCAGCCCCAGCATTTT. The chain employs TRBV2 and TRBJ1-5; TRBD1 matches 7 bases. The CDR3 has 15 residues. With 6 bases clipped from V and 1 base from J, the junction kept 6 bases outside the gene matches. CDR1 is SNHLY, CDR2 FYNNEI, per germline.

The chain couples TRBV6-1 to TRBJ1-6; D is ambiguous. Germline values: CDR1 MNHNS, CDR2 SASEGT. Trimming shortened V by 7 bases and J by 5 bases, and 9 bases separated the two germline ends. CDR3 length: 13 residues. The CDR3 region has the DNA TGTGCCAGCAAAAGAGTCCATAATTCACCCCTCCACTTT. Protein product: CASKRVHNSPLHF.

J is TRBJ1-1 and V is TRBV19, with D perhaps TRBD1 (5 bases). The V end lost 10 bases, the J end lost 0 bases, and 15 bases lay between the germline ends. The CDR3 has 14 residues. Germline CDR1 LNHDA, CDR2 SQIVND (reference sequence). Written as DNA, the CDR3 is TGTGCCACCCTGAAGGAGGGGATGAACACTGAAGCTTTCTTT. Translating it yields CATLKEGMNTEAFF.

This sequence joins TRBV7-2 and TRBJ1-5, with D maybe TRBD1 (6 bases). The V gene lost 1 base and the J gene lost 7 bases, with 8 bases spanning the gap. The CDR3 extends over 13 amino acids. From germline, CDR1 is SGHTA and CDR2 FQGNSA. CDR3 region: CASSLERGQPQHF. Here the CDR3 DNA reads TGTGCCAGCAGCTTAGAAAGGGGGCAGCCCCAGCATTTT.

As for this clone: Relative to the germline gene, one junction end is altered; a read error may explain this. The CDR3 bases are TGTGCCAGCTCATCACCCCCCCAGGGGGACTATGGCTACACCTTC. Protein product: CASSSPPQGDYGYTF. The gene calls are TRBV18 and TRBJ1-2; 7 nucleotides match TRBD1. Germline V gene lookup returns CDR1 KGHSH and CDR2 LQKENI. The CDR3 is 15 amino acids.

V and J are TRBV11-3 and TRBJ2-1; unclear D gene. The CDR3 contains 15 residues. Germline V gene sequence: CDR1 SGHNT, CDR2 YENEEA. Trimming removed 6 bases at V and 0 bases at J, with 12 bases between. CDR3 sequence reads: CASSFDRSSYNEQFF. The DNA of the CDR3 is TGTGCCAGCAGTTTCGACCGGAGCTCCTACAATGAGCAGTTCTTC.

The rearrangement uses TRBV5-1 and TRBJ1-6; D call uncertain. V lost 3 bases and J lost 0, with 7 bases in between. Germline CDR1 SGHRS, CDR2 YFSETQ. The CDR3 consists of 15 residues. The CDR3 here is CASSSRSSYNSPLHF. CDR3 DNA sequence: TGCGCCAGCAGCTCGAGGAGCTCCTATAATTCACCCCTCCACTTT.

The chain combines TRBV29-1 with TRBJ1-1; D unresolved. V lost 3 bases to trimming and J lost 0 bases, with 14 bases between them. From germline, CDR1 is SQVTM and CDR2 ANQGSEA. This CDR3 is built from 15 residues. In DNA form, the CDR3 reads TGCAGCGTTGAGACCCCGGCGGGCATGAACACTGAAGCTTTCTTT. Encoded protein: CSVETPAGMNTEAFF.

In nucleotides, the CDR3 is TGCGCCAGCAGCCCCCGGACAGGGAAAATCACTGAAGCTTTCTTT. This codes for CASSPRTGKITEAFF. V gene TRBV4-1 combines with J gene TRBJ1-1; 8 positions agree with TRBD1. The germline CDR1 and CDR2 sequences are MGHRA and YSYEKL. The CDR3 has 15 amino acids. J was trimmed by 4 bases and V by 4 bases; bases with no gene match: 8.

This sequence joins TRBV5-8 and TRBJ1-1; D unresolved. This CDR3 is built from 12 residues. The germline gives CDR1 SGHTS, CDR2 YDEGEE. V was shortened by 4 bases and J by 6 bases, with 10 bases between the two germline ends. The CDR3 nucleotides read TGTGCCAGCAGCCCTACTTGGTCTGAAGCTTTCTTT. As protein: CASSPTWSEAFF.

V usage is TRBV7-9 and J usage is TRBJ1-2; no clear D. This CDR3 is 13 amino acids long. The V gene's germline CDR1 is SEHNR and CDR2 FQNEAQ (reference sequence). Trimming shortened V by 5 bases and J by 5 bases, and 12 bases separated the two germline ends. CDR3 sequence: CASSLDLDYGYTF. CDR3 DNA sequence: TGTGCCAGCAGCCTTGACTTGGATTATGGCTACACCTTC.

This rearrangement joins TRBV10-1 to TRBJ2-2; TRBD1 matches at 9 bases. Germline CDR1 reads WNHNN; CDR2 reads SYGVQD (reference sequence). Trimming removed 4 bases from V and 5 bases from J; junction bases left unmatched: 8. This CDR3 region has 16 residues. The CDR3 region has the DNA TGCGCCAGCAGTGGACCGGGACAGGGAAGGACCGGGGAGCTGTTTTTT. Encoded protein: CASSGPGQGRTGELFF.

This chain joins TRBV20-1 and TRBJ1-1; the D is unclear. Looked up from germline, CDR1 is DFQATT and CDR2 is SNEGSKA (reference sequence). The CDR3 runs 11 residues. Trimming shortened V by 5 bases and J by 1 base, and 5 bases separated the two germline ends. CDR3 residues: CSARGNTEAFF. For the CDR3, the DNA is TGCAGTGCTCGGGGGAACACTGAAGCTTTCTTT.

This chain joins TRBV4-2 and TRBJ2-1, with 8 bases fitting TRBD1. The germline V gene has CDR1 LGHNA and CDR2 YNFKEQ. The CDR3 runs 14 residues. J gave up 10 bases and V 0 bases, and 5 bases lay outside the gene matches. CDR3 nucleotides: TGTGCCAGCAGCCAAGACAGGGGGCTGGGGGAGCAGTTCTTC. Its translation: CASSQDRGLGEQFF.

This chain connects TRBV5-6 to TRBJ1-5; D uncertain. V dropped 0 bases and J dropped 5 bases, with 3 bases sitting between them. Per germline, CDR1 SGHDT and CDR2 YYEEEE. This CDR3 has 12 amino acids. The chain's CDR3 is CASSLVDQPQHF. As DNA, the CDR3 is TGTGCCAGCAGCTTGGTAGATCAGCCCCAGCATTTT.

This clone was observed a few times. The rearrangement joins TRBV2 to TRBJ2-7; 7 bases agree with TRBD1. The CDR3 length is 13 residues. V gave up 6 bases and J gave up 0 bases; unmatched junction bases: 2. Germline CDR1 reads SNHLY; CDR2 reads FYNNEI. For the CDR3, the DNA is TGTGCCAGCAGATGGGACAGCTCCTACGAGCAGTACTTC. This encodes CASRWDSSYEQYF.